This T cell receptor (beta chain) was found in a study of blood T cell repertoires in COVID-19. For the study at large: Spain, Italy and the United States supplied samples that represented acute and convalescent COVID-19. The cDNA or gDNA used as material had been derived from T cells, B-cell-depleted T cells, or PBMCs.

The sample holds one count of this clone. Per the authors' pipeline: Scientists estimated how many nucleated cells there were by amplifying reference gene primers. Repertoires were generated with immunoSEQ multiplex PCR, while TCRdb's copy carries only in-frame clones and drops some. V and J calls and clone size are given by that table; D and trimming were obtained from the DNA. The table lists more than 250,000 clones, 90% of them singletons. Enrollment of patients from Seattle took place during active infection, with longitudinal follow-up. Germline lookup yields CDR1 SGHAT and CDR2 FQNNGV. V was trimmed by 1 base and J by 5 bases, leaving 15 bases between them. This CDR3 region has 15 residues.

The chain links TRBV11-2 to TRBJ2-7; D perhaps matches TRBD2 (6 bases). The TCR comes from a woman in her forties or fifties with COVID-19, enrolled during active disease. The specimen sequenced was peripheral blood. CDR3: CASSLGGGKMHEQYF. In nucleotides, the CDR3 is TGTGCCAGCAGCTTAGGGGGCGGGAAGATGCACGAGCAGTACTTC.